One TCR beta chain is described in this entry. Its specificity is not known. The record originates from a study of shared clonotypes between healthy human individuals. General observations from the study: Generally, estimated richness proved larger in naive subsets than it did in memory subsets. Non-shared clonotypes had lower generation probabilities than those shared by all four donors. Measured sharing among donors was expected to vary with sequencing depth.

The method was immunoSEQ multiplex PCR; TCRdb's version includes in-frame clones alone and lacks a portion of them. The table lists about 1.1 million clones, 60% to 80% of them singletons, with about 0.89% in the top ten. The CDR3 has 13 residues. V was clipped by 5 bases and J by 4 bases; unmatched bases: 2. CDR1 is PRHDT, CDR2 FYEKMQ, per germline (reference sequence). What was sequenced was memory CD4+ T cells from PBMCs. Subset given: CD45RA-negative fraction. This receptor was identified in a man aged 18 to 35 in good health. Some clones in this sample may be carry-over from other donors' samples. V and J are TRBV13 and TRBJ2-7, with TRBD2 matching 10 bases. The CDR3 sequence is CASSISGRYEQYF. In DNA, the CDR3 is TGTGCCAGCAGCATTAGCGGGAGGTACGAGCAGTACTTC.